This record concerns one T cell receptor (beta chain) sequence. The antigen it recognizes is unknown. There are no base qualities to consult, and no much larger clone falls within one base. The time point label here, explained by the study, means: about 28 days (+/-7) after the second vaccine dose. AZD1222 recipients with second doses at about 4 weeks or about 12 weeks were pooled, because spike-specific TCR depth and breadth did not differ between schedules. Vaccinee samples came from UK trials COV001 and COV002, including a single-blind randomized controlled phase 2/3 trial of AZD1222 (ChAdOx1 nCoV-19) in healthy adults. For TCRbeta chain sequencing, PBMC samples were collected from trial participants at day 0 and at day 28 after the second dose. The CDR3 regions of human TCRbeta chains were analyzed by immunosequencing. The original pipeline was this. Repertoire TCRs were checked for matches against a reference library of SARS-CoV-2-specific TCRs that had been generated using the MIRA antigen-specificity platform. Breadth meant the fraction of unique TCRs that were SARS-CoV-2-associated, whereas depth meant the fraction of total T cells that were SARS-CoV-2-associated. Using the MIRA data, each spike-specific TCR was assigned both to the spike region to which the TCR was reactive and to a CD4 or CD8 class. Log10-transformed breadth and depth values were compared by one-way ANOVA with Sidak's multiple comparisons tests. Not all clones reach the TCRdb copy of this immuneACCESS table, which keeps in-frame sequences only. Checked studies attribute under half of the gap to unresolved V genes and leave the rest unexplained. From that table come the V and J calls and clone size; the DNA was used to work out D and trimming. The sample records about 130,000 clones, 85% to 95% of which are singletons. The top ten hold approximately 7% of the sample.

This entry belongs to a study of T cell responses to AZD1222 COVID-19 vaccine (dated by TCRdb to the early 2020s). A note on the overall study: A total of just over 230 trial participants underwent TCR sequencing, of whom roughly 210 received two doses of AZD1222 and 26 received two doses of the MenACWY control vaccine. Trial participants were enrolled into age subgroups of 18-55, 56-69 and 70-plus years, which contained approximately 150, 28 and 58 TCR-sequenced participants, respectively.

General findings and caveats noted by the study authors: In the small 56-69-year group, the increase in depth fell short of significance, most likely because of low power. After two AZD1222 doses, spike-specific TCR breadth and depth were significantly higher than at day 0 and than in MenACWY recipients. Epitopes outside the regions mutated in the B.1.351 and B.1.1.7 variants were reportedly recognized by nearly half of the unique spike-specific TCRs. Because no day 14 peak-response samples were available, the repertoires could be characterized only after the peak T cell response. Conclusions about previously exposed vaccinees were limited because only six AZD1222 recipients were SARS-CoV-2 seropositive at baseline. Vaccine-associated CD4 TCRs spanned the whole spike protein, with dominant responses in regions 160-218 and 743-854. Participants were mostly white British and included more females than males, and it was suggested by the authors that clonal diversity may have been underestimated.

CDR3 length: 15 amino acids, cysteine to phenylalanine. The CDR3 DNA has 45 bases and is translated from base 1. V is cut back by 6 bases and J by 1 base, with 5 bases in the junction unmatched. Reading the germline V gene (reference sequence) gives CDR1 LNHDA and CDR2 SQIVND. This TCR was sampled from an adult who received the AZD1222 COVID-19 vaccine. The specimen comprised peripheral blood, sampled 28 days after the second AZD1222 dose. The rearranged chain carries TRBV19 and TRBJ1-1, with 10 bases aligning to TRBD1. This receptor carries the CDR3 CASRLGDRGNTEAFF. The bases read TGTGCCAGTAGGTTGGGGGACAGGGGGAACACTGAAGCTTTCTTT.